The 25 T cell receptor beta chains below all came from one sample that was sequenced in a study of memory CD8 T cells in hepatitis C reinfection. Described time point: pre-reinfection, 55 to 20 weeks before reinfection detection. No in vitro expansion preceded TCR sequencing of the sorted cells. Generated by immunoSEQ multiplex PCR, the TCRdb table keeps only in-frame clones and is missing some. The sample yields just over 50,000 clones, roughly 86% seen once. The source material was naive CD8+ T cells sorted from blood. These receptor sequences come from a man between 18 and 29 years old with hepatitis C virus infection.

The CDR3 reads CASSIVQGDSNQPQHF. The DNA for the CDR3 is TGTGCCAGTAGTATAGTCCAGGGCGACAGCAATCAGCCCCAGCATTTT. The chain uses TRBV19 and TRBJ1-5; D possibly corresponds to TRBD1 (5 bases). Germline V gene data show CDR1 as LNHDA and CDR2 as SQIVND (reference sequence). Trimming cost V 1 base and J 1 base, with 11 bases left between them. The CDR3 runs 16 residues.

This clone occurred a few times. V gene TRBV6-6 combines with J gene TRBJ2-7; D is ambiguous. Germline CDR1 MNHNY, CDR2 SVGAGI (reference sequence). This CDR3 contains 11 residues. The germline V and J ends were trimmed by 5 bases and 5 bases, with 7 bases remaining between them. The CDR3 DNA is TGTGCCAGCAGTGGTAGCCACGAGCAGTACGTC. This sequence encodes CASSGSHEQYV.

The V call is TRBV15, the J call TRBJ2-7, with a possible D match to TRBD2 (6 bases). Germline CDR1 LNHNV, CDR2 YYDKDF (reference sequence). This CDR3 has 15 amino acids. Trimming removed 0 bases at V and 3 bases at J, with 12 bases between. The CDR3 nucleotides are TGTGCCACCAGCAGAGATCCCGGGGGAAGCTACGAGCAGTACTTC. It specifies CATSRDPGGSYEQYF.

The chain couples TRBV7-6 to TRBJ1-2; D is possibly TRBD1 (6 bases). The CDR3 totals 15 residues. CDR1 is SGHVS and CDR2 is FNYEAQ in the germline V gene. V was pared by 5 bases and J by 5 bases, with 18 bases between. The CDR3: CASSASWTEGYGYTF. The CDR3, as DNA: TGTGCCAGCAGCGCCTCGTGGACAGAGGGGTATGGCTACACCTTC.

The genes are TRBV5-1 and TRBJ2-1; no clear D. V lost 3 bases and J 2 bases, leaving 12 bases between the germline ends. The CDR3 consists of 15 residues. Germline assignment: CDR1 SGHRS and CDR2 YFSETQ. The CDR3 sequence is CASSSHRSAYNEQFF. In DNA form, the CDR3 reads TGCGCCAGCAGCTCCCACCGATCGGCCTACAATGAGCAGTTCTTC. Variable domain in full (rest from reference TRBV5-1 and TRBJ2-1): KAGVTQTPRYLIKTRGQQVTLSCSPISGHRSVSWYQQTPGQGLQFLFEYFSETQRNKGNFPGRFSGRQFSNSRSEMNVSTLELGDSALYLCASSSHRSAYNEQFFGPGTRLTVL.

J is TRBJ2-6 and V is TRBV5-1, with no clear D. Germline lookup yields CDR1 SGHRS and CDR2 YFSETQ. V was shortened by 2 bases and J by 4 bases, with 7 bases between the two germline ends. The CDR3 is 14 residues long. The DNA for the CDR3 is TGCGCCAGCAGCTTATTCGGGGGGGCCAACGTCCTGACTTTC. This translates into CASSLFGGANVLTF. Supplemented by reference TRBV5-1 and TRBJ2-6, the full variable domain reads KAGVTQTPRYLIKTRGQQVTLSCSPISGHRSVSWYQQTPGQGLQFLFEYFSETQRNKGNFPGRFSGRQFSNSRSEMNVSTLELGDSALYLCASSLFGGANVLTFGAGSRLTVL.

J is TRBJ2-5 and V is TRBV27; 13 bases agree with TRBD2. The CDR3 covers 18 residues. From germline, CDR1 is MNHEY and CDR2 SMNVEV (reference sequence). Trimming at V came to 4 bases and at J to 4 bases, leaving 12 bases not matched to a gene. CDR3 residues: CASSSIGLAGETGETQYF. The CDR3 nucleotides read TGTGCCAGCAGTTCTATCGGACTAGCGGGGGAGACTGGAGAGACCCAGTACTTC.

This chain links TRBV7-9 with TRBJ2-2; D may be TRBD2 (5 bases). The CDR3 has 16 amino acids. Germline lookup yields CDR1 SEHNR and CDR2 FQNEAQ (reference sequence). Trimming pared 5 bases from V and 0 bases from J, leaving 13 bases between. The CDR3 region has the DNA TGTGCCAGCAGCGACCTTGGCGGGTCGAACACCGGGGAGCTGTTTTTT. Translating it yields CASSDLGGSNTGELFF.

This sequence joins TRBV10-2 and TRBJ2-2; D gene unclear. V lost 1 base to trimming and J lost 1 base, with 16 bases between them. The CDR3 covers 18 residues. CDR1 and CDR2 from the germline V gene are WSHSY and SAAADI. The CDR3 DNA follows: TGCGCCAGCAGTGAGTTTGCGGTATCATCTAAGAACACCGGGGAGCTGTTTTTT. Encoded protein: CASSEFAVSSKNTGELFF.

The V and J genes are TRBV4-1 and TRBJ1-3; no clear D gene. This CDR3 comprises 16 residues. Between the trimmed V and J ends, which lost 1 base and 0 bases, there was a span of 10 bases. Germline V CDR1 and CDR2: MGHRA, YSYEKL. The CDR3, as DNA: TGCGCCAGCAGCCAAGGCTTGAGAACCTCTGGAAACACCATATATTTT. It encodes CASSQGLRTSGNTIYF.

This chain links TRBV7-9 with TRBJ2-1; 7 bases agree with TRBD2. From germline, CDR1 is SEHNR and CDR2 FQNEAQ (reference sequence). This CDR3 is 16 amino acids long. Unmatched junction bases numbered 14, after V lost 4 bases and J lost 8 bases. The DNA of the CDR3 is TGTGCCAGCAGCTGGGCTAGCGGTTGGGGGATCGATGAGCAGTTCTTC. Its translation: CASSWASGWGIDEQFF.

This chain connects TRBV4-1 to TRBJ2-2; 7 bases agree with TRBD1. The CDR3 runs to 16 residues. J was trimmed by 5 bases and V by 1 base; bases with no gene match: 7. Germline V gene sequence: CDR1 MGHRA, CDR2 YSYEKL. The CDR3 loop is CASSQVGRGQTGELFF. In DNA form, the CDR3 reads TGCGCCAGCAGCCAAGTTGGCAGGGGACAGACCGGGGAGCTGTTTTTT.

V is TRBV2 and J is TRBJ2-1, with TRBD2 matching over 11 bases. This CDR3 is built from 14 residues. The ends lost 5 bases at V and 4 bases at J; junction bases unmatched: 1. The germline gives CDR1 SNHLY, CDR2 FYNNEI. CDR3 sequence (DNA): TGTGCCAGCAGTAGGACTAGCGGGTACAATGAGCAGTTCTTC. It is translated as CASSRTSGYNEQFF.

The genes are TRBV6-5 and TRBJ1-1, with unresolved D. The V gene lost 2 bases and the J gene lost 4 bases, with 11 bases spanning the gap. In germline, CDR1 is MNHEY, CDR2 SVGAGI. The CDR3 has 14 residues. CDR3: CASSYPGDGTEAFF. The CDR3 DNA is TGTGCCAGCAGTTACCCCGGGGATGGCACTGAAGCTTTCTTT.

This rearrangement joins TRBV7-8 to TRBJ2-1; 12 nucleotides match TRBD1. J lost 6 bases, V lost 5 bases, and 8 bases had no gene match. Looked up from germline, CDR1 is SGHVS and CDR2 is FQNEAQ. The CDR3 is made up of 16 amino acids. CDR3 loop: CASSNRDRGLRNEQFF. The CDR3 DNA reads TGTGCCAGCAGCAACCGGGACAGGGGGCTTCGCAATGAGCAGTTCTTC.

On this clone itself: Relative to the germline gene, one junction end is altered; a read error may explain this. The gene calls are TRBV7-9 and TRBJ2-6; TRBD1 aligns across 7 bases. Germline V gives CDR1 SEHNR, CDR2 FQNEAQ (reference sequence). There are 16 residues in the CDR3. The CDR3 loop reads CARSTSTGTGANVLTF. DNA for the CDR3: TGTGCCCGCAGCACCTCGACAGGGACTGGGGCCAACGTCCTGACTTTC.

The gene calls are TRBV7-2 and TRBJ2-1; 13 bases match TRBD2. This CDR3 contains 15 residues. V was clipped by 3 bases and J by 7 bases; unmatched bases: 3. Germline V gene data show CDR1 as SGHTA and CDR2 as FQGNSA. The CDR3 region has the DNA TGTGCCAGCAGCTTTCCGGGACTAGCGGGAAATGAGCAGTTCTTC. This translates into CASSFPGLAGNEQFF.

V and J are TRBV2 and TRBJ2-5; 8 nucleotides match TRBD1. There are 13 residues in the CDR3. The V segment lost 8 bases and the J segment 4 bases; nucleotides outside the gene matches: 6. Per germline, CDR1 SNHLY and CDR2 FYNNEI. The CDR3 reads CASAIRGLETQYF. The CDR3 DNA reads as TGTGCCAGCGCTATCAGGGGGCTAGAGACCCAGTACTTC.

The J gene is TRBJ2-1, the V gene TRBV4-1; a possible D gene is TRBD1 (5 bases). The V end lost 1 base, the J end lost 2 bases, and 9 bases lay between the germline ends. The length of the CDR3 is 15 residues. Germline V gives CDR1 MGHRA, CDR2 YSYEKL. The CDR3 DNA follows: TGCGCCAGCAGCCAAGCAGGGTCTCCCTACAATGAGCAGTTCTTC. It is translated as CASSQAGSPYNEQFF.

With regard to this clone: Distinct nucleotide sequences in the sample also encode this CDR3. CDR3 sequence (DNA): TGTGCCAGCAGCTTGGACAGGGGCAATGAGCAGTTCTTC. Translated, it gives CASSLDRGNEQFF. V usage is TRBV27 and J usage is TRBJ2-1, with 9 bases lining up with TRBD1. The V and J ends lost 6 bases and 6 bases, in that order; junction bases with no gene match: 3. This CDR3 region has 13 residues. Germline CDR1 is MNHEY and CDR2 is SMNVEV (reference sequence).

The chain recombines TRBV11-2 with TRBJ2-1; D not certain. V lost 5 bases and J lost 5, with 16 bases in between. The CDR3 contains 15 residues. The V gene's germline CDR1 is SGHAT and CDR2 FQNNGV. The CDR3 protein is CASSLGLIPNNEQFF. CDR3 in DNA: TGTGCCAGCAGCCTGGGCTTAATTCCTAACAATGAGCAGTTCTTC.

The CDR3 region has the DNA TGCAGCGTTGTAAGAGGCACTGAAGCTTTCTTT. It translates to CSVVRGTEAFF. V is TRBV29-1 and J is TRBJ1-1; D is unclear. The germline V and J ends were trimmed by 4 bases and 4 bases, with 7 bases remaining between them. Germline lookup yields CDR1 SQVTM and CDR2 ANQGSEA. The CDR3 spans 11 residues.

The chain carries TRBV18 and TRBJ2-7, with TRBD2 as a possible D gene (5 bases). V was shortened by 3 bases and J by 3 bases, with 6 bases between the two germline ends. The CDR3 runs to 12 residues. CDR1 is KGHSH, CDR2 LQKENI, per germline. The DNA for the CDR3 is TGTGCCAGCTCACCTGGGAGCTACGAGCAGTACTTC. It yields the protein CASSPGSYEQYF.

This chain uses TRBV7-9 with TRBJ2-1, with D unresolved. V lost 5 bases and J lost 9, with 8 bases in between. Germline lookup yields CDR1 SEHNR and CDR2 FQNEAQ (reference sequence). This CDR3 is 11 amino acids long. The CDR3 sequence: CASSITAEQFF. CDR3 nucleotides: TGTGCCAGCAGCATAACAGCTGAGCAGTTCTTC. Using reference TRBV7-9 and TRBJ2-1 for the parts outside the CDR3, the full variable domain is DTGVSQNPRHKITKRGQNVTFRCDPISEHNRLYWYRQTLGQGPEFLTYFQNEAQLEKSRLLSDRFSAERPKGSFSTLEIQRTEQGDSAMYLCASSITAEQFFGPGTRLTVL.

CDR3: CASSPGLAGAGELFF. The CDR3 region has the DNA TGTGCCAGCAGCCCGGGACTAGCGGGAGCCGGGGAGCTGTTTTTT. The chain combines TRBV5-4 with TRBJ2-2; TRBD2 agrees at 14 bases. The CDR3 extends over 15 amino acids. V was pared by 4 bases and J by 6 bases, with 2 bases of the junction left unmatched. Germline CDR1 SGHNT, CDR2 YYREEE (reference sequence).